This TCR beta chain was retrieved from a study of blood T cell repertoires in COVID-19. For the study at large: The United States, Italy and Spain supplied acute and convalescent COVID-19 samples.

V shed 4 bases and J 4 bases; nucleotides not matched to a gene: 9. Germline values: CDR1 LNHDA, CDR2 SQIVND (reference sequence). The CDR3 has 15 residues. This table comes from immunoSEQ multiplex PCR, and its TCRdb copy is limited to in-frame clones, with some not included. The sample has about 84,000 clones; approximately 82% are singletons. The clonotype comes from a man older than 75 with active or convalescent COVID-19. The sample was peripheral blood. This chain links TRBV19 with TRBJ1-2; TRBD1 matches at 7 bases. The CDR3 reads CASSTNVQGFYGYTF. The CDR3 coding sequence is TGTGCCAGTAGTACCAATGTACAGGGGTTCTATGGCTACACCTTC.